Sequencing of this T cell receptor (beta chain) was carried out in a study of blood T cell repertoires in COVID-19. Study summary: Nucleic acid was either cDNA or gDNA, and it came from T cells, B-cell-depleted T cells, or PBMCs.

The V gene end was trimmed by 4 bases and the J gene end by 7 bases; junction bases not matched to a gene: 5. The CDR3 runs 12 residues. The germline V gene has CDR1 SGHDT and CDR2 YYEEEE. Sequencing used immunoSEQ multiplex PCR; TCRdb keeps in-frame clones, though not all of them. This sample has roughly 260,000 clones; approximately 86% occur once, and the top ten carry about 2.6%. The sequence came from a woman aged 18-30 years who had recovered from COVID-19. The chain joins TRBV5-6 to TRBJ2-7; 7 positions agree with TRBD1. The sample comprised PBMCs or T cells enriched from blood (not recorded which). CDR3 nucleotide sequence: TGTGCCAGCAGCCAGGGACAGCGGGAGCAGTACTTC. Translated: CASSQGQREQYF.